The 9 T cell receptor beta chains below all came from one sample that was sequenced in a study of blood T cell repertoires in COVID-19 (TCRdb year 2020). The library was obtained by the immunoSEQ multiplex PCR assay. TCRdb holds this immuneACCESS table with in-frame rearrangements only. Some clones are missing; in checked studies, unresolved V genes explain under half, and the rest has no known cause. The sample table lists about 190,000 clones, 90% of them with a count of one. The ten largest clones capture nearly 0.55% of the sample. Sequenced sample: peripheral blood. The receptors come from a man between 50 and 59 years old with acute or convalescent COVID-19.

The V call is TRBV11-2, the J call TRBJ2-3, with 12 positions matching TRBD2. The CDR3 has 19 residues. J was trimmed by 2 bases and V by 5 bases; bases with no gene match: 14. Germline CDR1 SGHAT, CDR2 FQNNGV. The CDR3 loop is CASSPRWLAGGVFTDTQYF. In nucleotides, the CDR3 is TGTGCCAGCAGCCCACGGTGGCTAGCGGGAGGGGTCTTCACAGATACGCAGTATTTT.

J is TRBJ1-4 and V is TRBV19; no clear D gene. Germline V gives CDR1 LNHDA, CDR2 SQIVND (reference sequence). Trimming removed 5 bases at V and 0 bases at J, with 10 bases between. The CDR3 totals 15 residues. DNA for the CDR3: TGTGCCAGTAGTCTGGGCCGTGCAACTAATGAAAAACTGTTTTTT. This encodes CASSLGRATNEKLFF.

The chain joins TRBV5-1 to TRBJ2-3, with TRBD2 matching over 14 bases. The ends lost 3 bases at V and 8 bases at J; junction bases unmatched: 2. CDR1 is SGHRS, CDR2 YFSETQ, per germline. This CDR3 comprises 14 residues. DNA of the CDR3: TGCGCCAGCAGCTCAGGGACTAGCGGGAGTACGCAGTATTTT. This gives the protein CASSSGTSGSTQYF.

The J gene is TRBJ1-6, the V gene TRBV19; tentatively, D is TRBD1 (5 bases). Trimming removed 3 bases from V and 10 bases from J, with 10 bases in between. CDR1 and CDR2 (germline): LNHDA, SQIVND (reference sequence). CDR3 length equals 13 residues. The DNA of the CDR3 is TGTGCCAGTAGTATCTGGGGCCGCTCACCCCTCCACTTT. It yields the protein CASSIWGRSPLHF.

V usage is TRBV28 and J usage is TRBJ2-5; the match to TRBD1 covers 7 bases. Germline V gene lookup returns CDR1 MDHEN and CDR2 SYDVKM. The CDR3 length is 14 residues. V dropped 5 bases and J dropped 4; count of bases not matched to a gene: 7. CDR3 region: CASSRGQGVETQYF. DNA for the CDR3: TGTGCCAGCAGTAGAGGGCAGGGGGTAGAGACCCAGTACTTC.

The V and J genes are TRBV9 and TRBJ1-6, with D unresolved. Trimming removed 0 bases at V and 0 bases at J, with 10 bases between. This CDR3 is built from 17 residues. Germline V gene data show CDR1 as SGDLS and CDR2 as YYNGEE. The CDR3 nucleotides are TGTGCCAGCAGCGTAGCCGAGGAAAGCTCCTATAATTCACCCCTCCACTTT. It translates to CASSVAEESSYNSPLHF. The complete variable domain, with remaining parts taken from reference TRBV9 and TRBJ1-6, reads DSGVTQTPKHLITATGQRVTLRCSPRSGDLSVYWYQQSLDQGLQFLIQYYNGEERAKGNILERFSAQQFPDLHSELNLSSLELGDSALYFCASSVAEESSYNSPLHFGNGTRLTVT.

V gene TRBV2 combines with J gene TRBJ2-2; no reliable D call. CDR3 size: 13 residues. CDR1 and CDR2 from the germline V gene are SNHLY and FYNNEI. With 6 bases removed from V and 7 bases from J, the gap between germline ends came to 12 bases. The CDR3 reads CASRVTLYGELFF. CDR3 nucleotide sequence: TGTGCCAGCAGGGTCACACTATACGGGGAGCTGTTTTTT.

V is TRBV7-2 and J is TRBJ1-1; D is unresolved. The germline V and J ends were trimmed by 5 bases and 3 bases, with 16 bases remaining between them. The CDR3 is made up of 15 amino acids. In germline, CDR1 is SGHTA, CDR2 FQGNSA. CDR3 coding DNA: TGTGCCAGCAGCCCCTTACGACTAACAGACACTGAAGCTTTCTTT. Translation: CASSPLRLTDTEAFF.

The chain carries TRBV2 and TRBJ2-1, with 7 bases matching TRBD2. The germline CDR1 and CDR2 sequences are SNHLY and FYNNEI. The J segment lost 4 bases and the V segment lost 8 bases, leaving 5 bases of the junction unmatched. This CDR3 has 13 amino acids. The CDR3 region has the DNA TGTGCCAGCTGGGAGGGAGGGTACAATGAGCAGTTCTTC. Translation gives CASWEGGYNEQFF.